The text below deals with one T cell receptor (beta chain). This entry comes from a study of T cells after yellow fever vaccination. Between the trimmed V and J ends, which lost 2 bases and 1 base, there was a span of 5 bases. CDR1 DFQATT and CDR2 SNEGSKA come from the germline V gene (reference sequence). The CDR3 length is 12 residues. 5'RACE template switching generated TCR cDNA, adding a universal primer site and UMIs. TCRdb recomputed calls from the 5' RACE reads with MiXCR, one row per CDR3 protein. The sample lists 300,000 to 450,000 distinct CDR3 sequences, approximately 6% occurring once. The material was PBMCs, obtained 5 days after the yellow fever booster vaccination. The chain carries TRBV20-1 and TRBJ2-5; the D is unclear. This TCR was sampled from a man younger than 45 who received the YFV17D yellow fever vaccine. Written as DNA, the CDR3 is TGCAGTGCTAGATACCGCCAAGAGACCCAGTACTTC. Encoded protein: CSARYRQETQYF.